This note documents a single TCR beta chain sequence. Its antigen is undetermined. Germline V lookup: CDR1 SGHTA, CDR2 FQGNSA. The CDR3 runs to 14 residues. Trimming removed 5 bases from V and 0 bases from J, with 7 bases in between. The sample belongs to a study of cytomegalovirus exposure and HLA in healthy donors. Study-level results: A likely sequencing artifact accounted for one observed cluster of highly shared sequence variants.

The PCR employed 60 Vbeta primers together with 13 Jbeta primers. The repertoire was sequenced with immunoSEQ multiplex PCR; TCRdb's copy has only in-frame clones and lacks some. In the table there are tens of thousands of clones, roughly 75% of which are singletons. Sample: PBMCs. This chain joins TRBV7-2 and TRBJ1-4; no definite D call. The sequence derives from a man aged 40-49 years in good health and CMV-seronegative. For the CDR3, the DNA is TGTGCCAGCAGCCCCGTTGCAACTAATGAAAAACTGTTTTTT. This sequence encodes CASSPVATNEKLFF.